This T cell receptor (beta chain) was documented in a study of blood T cell repertoires in COVID-19. Study-level information: Acute and convalescent COVID-19 samples came from the United States, Italy and Spain. PBMCs, B-cell-depleted T cells, or T cells were the source of the cDNA or gDNA that made up the material.

Seattle patients were enrolled while actively infected and followed longitudinally. The authors' processing: Nucleated cell number was recorded as an estimate derived from reference gene primer amplification. TCRdb's table, derived via immunoSEQ multiplex PCR, lists solely in-frame clones and lacks some. V and J calls and clone size are as listed in that table; D and trimming were resolved from the DNA. Counted here are 350,000 or so clones, around 87% occurring once; the ten biggest clones make up about 9.4%. This CDR3 is 16 amino acids long. Germline trimming cut 1 base from V and 4 bases from J; bases unmatched to any gene: 9. Germline V lookup: CDR1 LNHNV, CDR2 YYDKDF (reference sequence).

The genes are TRBV15 and TRBJ1-2; 7 positions agree with TRBD1. The sequence was obtained from a woman aged 25 to 39 with COVID-19, enrolled during active disease. Specimen: peripheral blood. The CDR3 DNA reads TGTGCCACCAGCAGAGCCCCCTGGGACAGAGCCTATGGCTACACCTTC. Amino acids: CATSRAPWDRAYGYTF.